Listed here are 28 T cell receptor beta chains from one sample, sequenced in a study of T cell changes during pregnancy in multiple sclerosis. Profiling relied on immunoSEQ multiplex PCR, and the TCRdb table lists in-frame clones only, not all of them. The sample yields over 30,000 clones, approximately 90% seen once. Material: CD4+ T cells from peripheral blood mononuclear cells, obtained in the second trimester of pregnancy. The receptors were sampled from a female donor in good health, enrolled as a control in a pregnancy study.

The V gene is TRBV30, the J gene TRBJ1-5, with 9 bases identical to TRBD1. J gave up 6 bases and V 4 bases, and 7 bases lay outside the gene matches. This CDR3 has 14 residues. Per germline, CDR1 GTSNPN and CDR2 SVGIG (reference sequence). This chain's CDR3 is CAWNRGRVFQPQHF. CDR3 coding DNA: TGTGCCTGGAACAGGGGGCGCGTTTTTCAGCCCCAGCATTTT.

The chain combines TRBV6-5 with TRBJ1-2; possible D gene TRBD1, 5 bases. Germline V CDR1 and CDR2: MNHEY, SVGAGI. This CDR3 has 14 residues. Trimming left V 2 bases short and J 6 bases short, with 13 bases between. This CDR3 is CASSYGGQGNGYTF. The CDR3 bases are TGTGCCAGCAGTTACGGTGGGCAGGGAAATGGCTACACCTTC.

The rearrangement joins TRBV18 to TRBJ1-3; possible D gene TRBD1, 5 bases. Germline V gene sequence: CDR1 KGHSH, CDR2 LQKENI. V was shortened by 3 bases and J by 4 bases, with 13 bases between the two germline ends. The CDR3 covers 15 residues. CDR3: CASSPGHLAGNTIYF. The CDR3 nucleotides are TGTGCCAGCTCACCTGGACACCTGGCGGGAAACACCATATATTTT.

The CDR3 region has the DNA TGTGCCAGCAGTTACTCGAGTAGGGGCGTAGGTGAAGCTTTCTTT. Translation: CASSYSSRGVGEAFF. The chain links TRBV6-5 to TRBJ1-1; maybe TRBD1 (5 bases). The V end was cut by 0 bases, the J end by 7 bases, with 15 bases between. CDR1 is MNHEY, CDR2 SVGAGI, per germline. The CDR3 sequence is 15 residues long.

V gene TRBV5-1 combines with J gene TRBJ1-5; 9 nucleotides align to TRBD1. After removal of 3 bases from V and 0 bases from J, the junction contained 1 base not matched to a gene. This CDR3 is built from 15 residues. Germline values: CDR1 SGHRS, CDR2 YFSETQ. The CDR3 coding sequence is TGCGCCAGCAGCTCGGGACAGGGTAGCAATCAGCCCCAGCATTTT. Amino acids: CASSSGQGSNQPQHF.

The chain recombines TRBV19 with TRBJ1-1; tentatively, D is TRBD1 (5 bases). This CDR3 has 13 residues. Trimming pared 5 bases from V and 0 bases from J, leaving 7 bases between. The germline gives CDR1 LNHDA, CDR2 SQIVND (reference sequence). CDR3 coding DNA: TGTGCCAGTAGTCGACAGCTGAACACTGAAGCTTTCTTT. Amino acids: CASSRQLNTEAFF.

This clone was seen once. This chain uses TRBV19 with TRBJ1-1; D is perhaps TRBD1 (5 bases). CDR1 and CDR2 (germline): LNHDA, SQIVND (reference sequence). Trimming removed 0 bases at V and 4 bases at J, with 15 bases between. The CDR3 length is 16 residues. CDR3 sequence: CASSIDQGGAGTEAFF. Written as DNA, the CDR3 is TGTGCCAGTAGTATAGATCAGGGTGGGGCCGGCACTGAAGCTTTCTTT.

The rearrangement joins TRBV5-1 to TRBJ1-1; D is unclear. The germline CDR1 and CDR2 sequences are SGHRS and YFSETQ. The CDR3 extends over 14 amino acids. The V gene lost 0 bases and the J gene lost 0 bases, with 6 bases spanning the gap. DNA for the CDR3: TGCGCCAGCAGCTTGGTCGGGATGAACACTGAAGCTTTCTTT. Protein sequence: CASSLVGMNTEAFF.

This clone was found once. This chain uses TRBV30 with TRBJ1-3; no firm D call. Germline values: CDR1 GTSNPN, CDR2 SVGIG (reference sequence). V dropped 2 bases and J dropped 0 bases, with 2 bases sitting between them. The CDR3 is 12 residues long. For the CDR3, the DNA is TGTGCCTGGAGTCTCTCTGGAAACACCATATATTTT. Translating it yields CAWSLSGNTIYF.

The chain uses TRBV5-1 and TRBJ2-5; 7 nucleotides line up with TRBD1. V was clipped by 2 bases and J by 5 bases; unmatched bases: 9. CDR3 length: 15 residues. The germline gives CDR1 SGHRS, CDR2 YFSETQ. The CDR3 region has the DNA TGCGCCAGCAGCTTACAGGGGCCTTCGGTGGAGACCCAGTACTTC. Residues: CASSLQGPSVETQYF.

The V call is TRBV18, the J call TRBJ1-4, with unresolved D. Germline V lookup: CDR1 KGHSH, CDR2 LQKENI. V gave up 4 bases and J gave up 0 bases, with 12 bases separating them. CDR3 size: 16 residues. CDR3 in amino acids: CASSLTPEATNEKLFF. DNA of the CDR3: TGTGCCAGCTCACTTACACCGGAGGCAACTAATGAAAAACTGTTTTTT.

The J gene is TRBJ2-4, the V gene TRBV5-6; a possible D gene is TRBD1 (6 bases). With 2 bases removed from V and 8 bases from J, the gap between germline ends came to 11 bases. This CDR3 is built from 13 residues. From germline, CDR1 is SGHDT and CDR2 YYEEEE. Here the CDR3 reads CASSFLGADIQYF. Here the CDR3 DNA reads TGTGCCAGCAGCTTCCTGGGGGCGGACATTCAGTACTTC.

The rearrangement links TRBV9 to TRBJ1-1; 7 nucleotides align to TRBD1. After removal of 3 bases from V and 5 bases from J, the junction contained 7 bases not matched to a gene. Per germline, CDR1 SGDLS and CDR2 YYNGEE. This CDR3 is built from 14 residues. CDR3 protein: CASSAQQGRTEAFF. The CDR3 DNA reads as TGTGCCAGCAGCGCTCAACAGGGGAGGACTGAAGCTTTCTTT.

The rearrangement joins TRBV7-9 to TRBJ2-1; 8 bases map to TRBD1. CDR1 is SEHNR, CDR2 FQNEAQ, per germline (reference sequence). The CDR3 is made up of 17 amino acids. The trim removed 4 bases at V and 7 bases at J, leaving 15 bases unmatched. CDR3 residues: CASSSGQGRWVTNEQFF. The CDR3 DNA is TGTGCCAGCAGCTCCGGACAGGGTAGGTGGGTAACAAATGAGCAGTTCTTC.

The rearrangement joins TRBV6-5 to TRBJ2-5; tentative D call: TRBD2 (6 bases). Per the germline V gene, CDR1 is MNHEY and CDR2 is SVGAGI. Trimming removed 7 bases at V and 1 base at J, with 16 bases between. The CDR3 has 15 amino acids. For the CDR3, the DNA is TGTGCCAGCAAGGGTACTAGCAGAAGCCAAGAGACCCAGTACTTC. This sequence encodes CASKGTSRSQETQYF.

The CDR3 is CASGGGLAGPYSYNEQFF. The DNA of the CDR3 is TGTGCCAGCGGGGGGGGACTAGCGGGGCCCTACTCCTACAATGAGCAGTTCTTC. This chain uses TRBV9 with TRBJ2-1; TRBD2 matches at 13 bases. With V trimmed by 7 bases and J by 0 bases, 10 bases remained unmatched. The CDR3 runs to 18 residues. Germline CDR1 is SGDLS and CDR2 is YYNGEE.

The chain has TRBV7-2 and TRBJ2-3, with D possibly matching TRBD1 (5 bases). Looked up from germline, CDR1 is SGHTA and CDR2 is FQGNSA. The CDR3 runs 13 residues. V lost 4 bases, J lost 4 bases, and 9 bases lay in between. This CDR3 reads CASSSQGSDTQYF. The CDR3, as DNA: TGTGCCAGCAGCTCTCAGGGTTCAGATACGCAGTATTTT.

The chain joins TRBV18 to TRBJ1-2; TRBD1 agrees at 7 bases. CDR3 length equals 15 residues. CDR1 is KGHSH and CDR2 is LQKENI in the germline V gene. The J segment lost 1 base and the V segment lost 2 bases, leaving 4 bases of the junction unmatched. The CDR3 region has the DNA TGTGCCAGCTCACCATTGGACAGGTTTAACTATGGCTACACCTTC. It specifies CASSPLDRFNYGYTF.

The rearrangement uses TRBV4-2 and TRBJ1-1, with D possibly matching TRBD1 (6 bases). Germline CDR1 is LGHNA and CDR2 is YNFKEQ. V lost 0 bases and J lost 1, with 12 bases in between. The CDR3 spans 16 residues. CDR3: CASSQDGGAWNTEAFF. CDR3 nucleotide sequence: TGTGCCAGCAGCCAAGATGGGGGCGCCTGGAACACTGAAGCTTTCTTT.

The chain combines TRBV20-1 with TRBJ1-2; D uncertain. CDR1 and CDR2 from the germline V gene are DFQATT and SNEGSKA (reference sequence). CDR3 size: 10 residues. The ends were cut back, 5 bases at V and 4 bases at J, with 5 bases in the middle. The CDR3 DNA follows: TGCAGTGCTCTACTCTATGGCTACACCTTC. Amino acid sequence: CSALLYGYTF.

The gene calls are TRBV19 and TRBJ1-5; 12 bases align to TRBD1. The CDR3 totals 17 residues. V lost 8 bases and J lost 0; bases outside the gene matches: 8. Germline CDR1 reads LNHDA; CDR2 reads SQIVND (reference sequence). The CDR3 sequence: CASHGTGGADSNQPQHF. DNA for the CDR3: TGTGCCAGTCATGGGACAGGGGGCGCGGATAGCAATCAGCCCCAGCATTTT. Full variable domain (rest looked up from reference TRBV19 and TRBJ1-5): DGGITQSPKYLFRKEGQNVTLSCEQNLNHDAMYWYRQDPGQGLRLIYYSQIVNDFQKGDIAEGYSVSREKKESFPLTVTSAQKNPTAFYLCASHGTGGADSNQPQHFGDGTRLSIL.

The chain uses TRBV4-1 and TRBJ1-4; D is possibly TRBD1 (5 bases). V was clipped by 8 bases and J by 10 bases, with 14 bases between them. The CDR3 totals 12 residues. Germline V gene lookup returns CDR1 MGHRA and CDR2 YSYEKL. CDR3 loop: CASGGGRGKLFF. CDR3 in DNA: TGCGCCAGCGGGGGGGGTCGGGGAAAACTGTTTTTT.

The CDR3 DNA is TGTGCCAGCAGCTTGGGGACAGGGACAAACTATGGCTACACCTTC. Its translation is CASSLGTGTNYGYTF. The genes are TRBV5-4 and TRBJ1-2, with TRBD1 matching over 8 bases. The germline gives CDR1 SGHNT, CDR2 YYREEE (reference sequence). This CDR3 has 15 residues. With V trimmed by 0 bases and J by 2 bases, 3 bases remained unmatched. The full variable domain, in which reference TRBV5-4 and TRBJ1-2 provide the parts outside the CDR3, is ETGVTQSPTHLIKTRGQQVTLRCSSQSGHNTVSWYQQALGQGPQFIFQYYREEENGRGNFPPRFSGLQFPNYSSELNVNALELDDSALYLCASSLGTGTNYGYTFGSGTRLTVV.

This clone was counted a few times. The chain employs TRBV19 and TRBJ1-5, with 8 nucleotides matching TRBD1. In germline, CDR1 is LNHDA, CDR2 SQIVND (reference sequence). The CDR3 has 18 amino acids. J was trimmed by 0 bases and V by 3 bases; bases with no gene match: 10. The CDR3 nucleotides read TGTGCCAGTAGTATCCTTGACAGGGGTTGGGGTAGCAATCAGCCCCAGCATTTT. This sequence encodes CASSILDRGWGSNQPQHF.

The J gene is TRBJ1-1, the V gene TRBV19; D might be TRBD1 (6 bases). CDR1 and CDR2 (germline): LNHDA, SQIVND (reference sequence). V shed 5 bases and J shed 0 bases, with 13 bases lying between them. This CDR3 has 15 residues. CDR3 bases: TGTGCCAGTAGTGGGAGGGGGGCACTGAACACTGAAGCTTTCTTT. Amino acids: CASSGRGALNTEAFF.

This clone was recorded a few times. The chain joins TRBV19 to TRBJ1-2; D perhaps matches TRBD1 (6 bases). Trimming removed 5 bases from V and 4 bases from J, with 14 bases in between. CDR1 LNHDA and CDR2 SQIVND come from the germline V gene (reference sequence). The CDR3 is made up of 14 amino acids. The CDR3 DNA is TGTGCCAGTAGTCCCCCAGGGGCGGCCTATGGCTACACCTTC. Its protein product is CASSPPGAAYGYTF.

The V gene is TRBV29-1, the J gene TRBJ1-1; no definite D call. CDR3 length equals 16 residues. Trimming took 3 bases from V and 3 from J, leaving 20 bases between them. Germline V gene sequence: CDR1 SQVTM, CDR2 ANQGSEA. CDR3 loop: CSVEGRPPIKDTEAFF. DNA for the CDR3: TGCAGCGTTGAGGGCAGGCCACCCATAAAGGACACTGAAGCTTTCTTT.

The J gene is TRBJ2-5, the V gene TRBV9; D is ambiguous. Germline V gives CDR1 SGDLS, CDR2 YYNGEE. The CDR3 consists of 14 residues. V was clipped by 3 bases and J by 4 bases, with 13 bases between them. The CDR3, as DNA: TGTGCCAGCAGCGACTTACGATCCGGAGAGACCCAGTACTTC. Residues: CASSDLRSGETQYF.